This T cell receptor beta chain was identified during a study of siplizumab effects on memory and regulatory T cells. V was trimmed by 2 bases and J by 4 bases, leaving 4 bases between them. CDR1 and CDR2 (germline): SGHNT, YYREEE (reference sequence). The CDR3 spans 12 residues. The data were produced by immunoSEQ multiplex PCR, yet TCRdb's version contains in-frame clones alone and is incomplete. This sample has 90,000 to 120,000 clones, with more than 85% found just once. This chain uses TRBV5-4 with TRBJ1-5; no clear D. The TCR was taken from a human donor in good health. Some clones in this sample may be carry-over from other donors' samples. Sample: CD4+ T cells sorted from blood. The CDR3 DNA sequence: TGTGCCAGCAGCTTCCCGAATCAGCCCCAGCATTTT. Residues: CASSFPNQPQHF. Supplemented by reference TRBV5-4 and TRBJ1-5, the full variable domain reads ETGVTQSPTHLIKTRGQQVTLRCSSQSGHNTVSWYQQALGQGPQFIFQYYREEENGRGNFPPRFSGLQFPNYSSELNVNALELDDSALYLCASSFPNQPQHFGDGTRLSIL.